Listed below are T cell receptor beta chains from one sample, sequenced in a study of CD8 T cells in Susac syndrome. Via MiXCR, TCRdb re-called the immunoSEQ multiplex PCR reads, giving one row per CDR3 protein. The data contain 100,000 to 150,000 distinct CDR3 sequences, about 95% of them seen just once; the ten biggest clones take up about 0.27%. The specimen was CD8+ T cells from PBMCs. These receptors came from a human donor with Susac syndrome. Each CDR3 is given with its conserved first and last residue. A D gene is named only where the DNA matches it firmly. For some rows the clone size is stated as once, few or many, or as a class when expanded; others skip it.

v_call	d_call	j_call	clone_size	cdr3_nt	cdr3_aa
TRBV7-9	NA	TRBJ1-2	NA	TGTGCCAGCCTGCCTTCGGAGGACTATGGCTACACCTTC	CASLPSEDYGYTF
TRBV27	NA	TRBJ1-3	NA	TGTGCCAGCCGGGGGCTCGGAGGAAACACCATATATTTT	CASRGLGGNTIYF
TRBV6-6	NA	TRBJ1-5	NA	TGTGCCAGCACCTTATCAGGTTATAGCAATCAGCCCCAGCATTTT	CASTLSGYSNQPQHF
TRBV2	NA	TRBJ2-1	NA	TGTGCCAGCAAACTAGTCCTCGGTGAGCAGTTCTTC	CASKLVLGEQFF
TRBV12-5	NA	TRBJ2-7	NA	TGTGCTAGTGCCATACTACTTTCCTACGAGCAGTACTTC	CASAILLSYEQYF
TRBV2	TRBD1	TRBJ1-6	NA	TGTGCCAGCAGGGGGGACAGGGGGAATTCACCCCTCCACTTT	CASRGDRGNSPLHF
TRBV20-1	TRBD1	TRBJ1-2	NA	TGCAGTGCTAGAACCCCGGGACAGGGGTACTATGGCTACACCTTC	CSARTPGQGYYGYTF
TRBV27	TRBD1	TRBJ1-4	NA	TGTGCCAGCAGTTCTACAGGGGGTAATGAAAAACTGTTTTTT	CASSSTGGNEKLFF
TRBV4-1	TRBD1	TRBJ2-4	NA	TGCGCCAGCAGCCAAGAGACAGGGCAAAACATTCAGTACTTC	CASSQETGQNIQYF
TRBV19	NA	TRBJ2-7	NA	TGTGCCAGTAGCGACCCCGGGACCACCTACGAGCAGTACTTC	CASSDPGTTYEQYF
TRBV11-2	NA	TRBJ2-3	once	TGTGCCAGCAGCTTTTCCCCAGATACGCAGTATTTT	CASSFSPDTQYF
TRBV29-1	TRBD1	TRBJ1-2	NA	TGCAGCGTTGGGGACAGCGATAACTATGGCTACACCTTC	CSVGDSDNYGYTF
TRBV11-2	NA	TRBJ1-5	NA	TGTGCCAGCAGCTTAGGTACAGGGTTTCAGCCCCAGCATTTT	CASSLGTGFQPQHF
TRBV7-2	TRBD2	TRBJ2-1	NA	TGTGCCAGCAGCTTCGGGCCTAGCGGACCGGACAATGAGCAGTTCTTC	CASSFGPSGPDNEQFF
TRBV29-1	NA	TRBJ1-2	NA	TGCAGCGTTGAGGGCAGCCTAGCCTATGGCTACACCTTC	CSVEGSLAYGYTF
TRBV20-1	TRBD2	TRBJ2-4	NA	TGCAGTGCTAGACTAGCGGGGGTCCCCATTCAGTACTTC	CSARLAGVPIQYF
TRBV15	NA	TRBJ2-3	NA	TGTGCCACCAGCATTGTCTCAAGCACAGATACGCAGTATTTT	CATSIVSSTDTQYF
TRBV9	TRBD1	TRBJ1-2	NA	TGTGCCAGCAGCCGGGACAGGATCGACTACGGGGGCTACACCTTC	CASSRDRIDYGGYTF
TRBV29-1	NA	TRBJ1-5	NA	TGCAGCGCCGTCCCGGGACCCGGTCAGCCCCAGCATTTT	CSAVPGPGQPQHF
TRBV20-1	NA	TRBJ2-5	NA	TGCAGTGCCGATATACTAGTTTTGGGGACCCAGTACTTC	CSADILVLGTQYF
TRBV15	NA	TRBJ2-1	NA	TGTGCCACCAGCAAAGGCTCCGGGCCTGATGAGCAGTTCTTC	CATSKGSGPDEQFF
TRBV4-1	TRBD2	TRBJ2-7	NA	TGCGCCAGCGCCGGCAGCGGGGGGTCGGACGAGCAGTACTTC	CASAGSGGSDEQYF
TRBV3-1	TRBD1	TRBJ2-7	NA	TGTGCCAGCAGCCACTCGGACAGGACCTACGAGCAGTACTTC	CASSHSDRTYEQYF
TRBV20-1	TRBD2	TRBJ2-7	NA	TGCAGTGCTAGGGAAGCGGGGGGGCGGTACGAGCAGTACTTC	CSAREAGGRYEQYF
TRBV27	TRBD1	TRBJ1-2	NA	TGTGCCAGCAGTTTGGCAGGGGGTTGGTATGGCTACACCTTC	CASSLAGGWYGYTF
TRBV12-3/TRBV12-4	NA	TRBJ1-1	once	TGTGCCAGCAGTCCCCAACTGACGGCAATGAACACTGAAGCTTTCTTT	CASSPQLTAMNTEAFF